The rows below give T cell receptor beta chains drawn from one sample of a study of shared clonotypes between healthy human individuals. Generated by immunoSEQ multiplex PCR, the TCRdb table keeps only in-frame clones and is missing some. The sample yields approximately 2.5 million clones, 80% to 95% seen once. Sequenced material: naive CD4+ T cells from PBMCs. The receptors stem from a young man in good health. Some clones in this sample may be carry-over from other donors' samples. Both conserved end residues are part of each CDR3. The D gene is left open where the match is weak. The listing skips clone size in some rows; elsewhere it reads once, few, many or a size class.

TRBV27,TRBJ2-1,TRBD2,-,TGTGCCAGCAGTTTTTTAGCGGGAGCGGAAAATGAGCAGTTCTTC,CASSFLAGAENEQFF
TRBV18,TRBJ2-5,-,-,TGTGCCAGCTCACTCATGTACCAAGAGACCCAGTACTTC,CASSLMYQETQYF
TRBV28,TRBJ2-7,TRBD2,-,TGTGCCAGCAATACCATGGCGGGAGTATACGAGCAGTACTTC,CASNTMAGVYEQYF
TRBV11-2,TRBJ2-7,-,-,TGTGCCAGCAGCTTAGGGGCAGGGGCCTACGAGCAGTACTTC,CASSLGAGAYEQYF
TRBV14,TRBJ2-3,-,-,TGTGCCAGCAGCCAAGCTCTCAGGAGAGATACGCAGTATTTT,CASSQALRRDTQYF
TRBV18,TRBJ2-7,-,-,TGTGCCAGCTCACCACAGCTCTACGAGCAGTACTTC,CASSPQLYEQYF
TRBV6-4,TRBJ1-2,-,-,TGTGCCAGCAATTTTATCAGTCCGGGGGGCATCGGCTACACCTTC,CASNFISPGGIGYTF
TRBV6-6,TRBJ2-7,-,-,TGTGCCAGCAGTTACGAGCGGTCCTCCTACGAGCAGTACTTC,CASSYERSSYEQYF
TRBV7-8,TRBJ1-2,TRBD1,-,TGTGCCAGCAGCTTAGGCCCGGGACAGGGGAACTATGGCTACACCTTC,CASSLGPGQGNYGYTF
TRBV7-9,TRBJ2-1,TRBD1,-,TGTGCCAGCAGCCCCGACAGGGATCGGAATGAGCAGTTCTTC,CASSPDRDRNEQFF
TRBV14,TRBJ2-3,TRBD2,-,TGTGCCAGCAGCCAAGTCCAGCGGGGCCTCACAGATACGCAGTATTTT,CASSQVQRGLTDTQYF
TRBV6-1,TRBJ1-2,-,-,TGTGCCAGCAGTGAAGAATGGTGGTCCGATAGGGGCTACACCTTC,CASSEEWWSDRGYTF
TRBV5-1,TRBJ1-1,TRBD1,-,TGCGCCAGCAGCCGTAGTGGGACAGGGGGGACTGAAGCTTTCTTT,CASSRSGTGGTEAFF
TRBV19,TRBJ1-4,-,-,TGTGCCAGTTCCCAGAGGAGAAATGAAAAACTGTTTTTT,CASSQRRNEKLFF
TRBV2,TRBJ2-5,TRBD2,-,TGTGCCAGCAGTAACGGGGACCCCCTAGCGGGTCCGAAAGAGACCCAGTACTTC,CASSNGDPLAGPKETQYF
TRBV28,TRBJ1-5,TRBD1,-,TGTGCCAGCAGTTTATACTCGGACAGGTTAGGTAATCAGCCCCAGCATTTT,CASSLYSDRLGNQPQHF
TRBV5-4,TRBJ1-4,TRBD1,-,TGTGCCAGCAGCTGGGAGCCGACAGGGGGGAAACTGTTTTTT,CASSWEPTGGKLFF
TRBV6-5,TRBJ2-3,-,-,TGTGCCAGCAGCCGCGATCCCGCAGATACGCAGTATTTT,CASSRDPADTQYF
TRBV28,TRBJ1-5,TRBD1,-,TGTGCCAGCAGTTTTCTAACAGGGGAAAGTCAGCCCCAGCATTTT,CASSFLTGESQPQHF
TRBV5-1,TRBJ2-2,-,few,TGCGCCAGCAGCTTGGCAGAATGGGGCACCGGGGAGCTGTTTTTT,CASSLAEWGTGELFF
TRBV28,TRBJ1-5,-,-,TGTGCCAGCAGGCCCCGGACCGCCCGGCCCCAGCATTTT,CASRPRTARPQHF
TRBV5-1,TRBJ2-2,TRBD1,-,TGCGCCAGCAGCTTCCGGGACAGGGGGCTGAGCGGGGAGCTGTTTTTT,CASSFRDRGLSGELFF
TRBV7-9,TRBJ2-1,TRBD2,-,TGTGCCAGCAGCTCTAGCGGGTTCTCCTACAATGAGCAGTTCTTC,CASSSSGFSYNEQFF
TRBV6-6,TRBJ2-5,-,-,TGTGCCAGCAGCCCTGGGCAGATCCAAGAGACCCAGTACTTC,CASSPGQIQETQYF
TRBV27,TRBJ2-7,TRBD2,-,TGTGCCCCTAAAGGGACTAGCGGGTATAATCCCTACGAGCAGTACTTC,CAPKGTSGYNPYEQYF
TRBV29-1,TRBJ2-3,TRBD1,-,TGCAGCGTGACAGGGGGCGGCACAGATACGCAGTATTTT,CSVTGGGTDTQYF
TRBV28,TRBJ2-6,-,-,TGTGCCAGCAGTTTATCCCTAGGTGGCTCTGGGGCCAACGTCCTGACTTTC,CASSLSLGGSGANVLTF
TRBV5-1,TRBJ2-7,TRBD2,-,TGCGCCAGCAGCTTTCTAGCGGGAGGGCCCAACGAGCAGTACTTC,CASSFLAGGPNEQYF
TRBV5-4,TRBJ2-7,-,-,TGTGCCAGCAGCCAGGGAGGGGGTAACTCCTACGAGCAGTACTTC,CASSQGGGNSYEQYF
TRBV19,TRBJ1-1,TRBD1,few,TGTGCCAGTAGTCAGACAGGGGTAGGCACTGAAGCTTTCTTT,CASSQTGVGTEAFF
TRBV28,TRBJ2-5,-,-,TGTGCCAGCAGCCCCATTTCGTTACAAGAGACCCAGTACTTC,CASSPISLQETQYF
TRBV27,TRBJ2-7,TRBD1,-,TGTGCCAGCAGCCGGACAGGGGAAGGGATCTACGAGCAGTACTTC,CASSRTGEGIYEQYF
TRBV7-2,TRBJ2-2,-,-,TGTGCCAGCAGCCCCAGACTGGGAGGTGACACCGGGGAGCTGTTTTTT,CASSPRLGGDTGELFF
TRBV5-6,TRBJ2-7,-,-,TGTGCCAGCAGCTTGGAATTCGGGACAGCGGGAGAGGGCGAGCAGTACTTC,CASSLEFGTAGEGEQYF
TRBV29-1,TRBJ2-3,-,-,TGCAGCGTTAGGGGGGTTGTAACAGATACGCAGTATTTT,CSVRGVVTDTQYF
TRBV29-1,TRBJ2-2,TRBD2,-,TGCAGCGTTGAACGCGGGAGCCACACCGGGGAGCTGTTTTTT,CSVERGSHTGELFF
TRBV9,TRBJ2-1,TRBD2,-,TGTGCCAGCAGCGTAGCGGTAGCGGGAGCCTCGAATGAGCAGTTCTTC,CASSVAVAGASNEQFF
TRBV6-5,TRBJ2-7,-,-,TGTGCCGGCTCCCCGGGGGAACGGGAAACCTACGAGCAGTACTTC,CAGSPGERETYEQYF
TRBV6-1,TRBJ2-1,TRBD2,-,TGTGCCAGCAGTGTCCGTTCTAGCGGGAGTTCCTACAATGAGCAGTTCTTC,CASSVRSSGSSYNEQFF
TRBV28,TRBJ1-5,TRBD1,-,TGTGCCAGCAGTAGGCCGGGACAGGGGTACCCAGCCCAGCATTTT,CASSRPGQGYPAQHF
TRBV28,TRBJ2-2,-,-,TGTGCCAGCAGTTTGCTCATCGGGGAGCTGTTTTTT,CASSLLIGELFF
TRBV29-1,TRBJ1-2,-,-,TGCAGCGTTGAAGACCGCCAGGGAGAGAACTATGGCTACACCTTC,CSVEDRQGENYGYTF
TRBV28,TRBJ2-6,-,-,TGTGCCAGCAGTTCACGCTCTGGGGCCAACGTCCTGACTTTC,CASSSRSGANVLTF
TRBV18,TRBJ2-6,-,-,TGTGCCAGCTCACCCTCACCCATTTCAAACTCTGGGGCCAACGTCCTGACTTTC,CASSPSPISNSGANVLTF
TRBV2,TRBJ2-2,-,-,TGTGCCAGCAGTGGGGACCGCTCGAACACCGGGGAGCTGTTTTTT,CASSGDRSNTGELFF
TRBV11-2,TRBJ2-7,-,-,TGTGCCAGCAGCAGGACCAGGGTCCTCCCCTACGAGCAGTACTTC,CASSRTRVLPYEQYF
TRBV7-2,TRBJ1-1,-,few,TGTGCCAGCAGCTTACATTTGAACACTGAAGCTTTCTTT,CASSLHLNTEAFF
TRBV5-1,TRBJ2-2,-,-,TGCGCCAGCAGCTTGGGTCCGCGGGCGGCCGGGGAGCTGTTTTTT,CASSLGPRAAGELFF
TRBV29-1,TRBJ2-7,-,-,TGCAGCGTTGAGGGGGTAGGGGCCTACGAGCAGTACTTC,CSVEGVGAYEQYF
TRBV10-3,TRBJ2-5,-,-,TGTGCCATCAGTGTGACCCAAGAGACCCAGTACTTC,CAISVTQETQYF
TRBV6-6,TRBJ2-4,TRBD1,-,TGTGCCAGCAGTTCCCCTCGGACAGGGGGAGAAAACATTCAGTACTTC,CASSSPRTGGENIQYF
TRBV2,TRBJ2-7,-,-,TGTGCCAGCAGCCTTGGGTCCGGGGTGCAGTACTTC,CASSLGSGVQYF
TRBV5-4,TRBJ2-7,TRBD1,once,TGTGCCAGACAGGGGGAGATCCCGACCTACGAGCAGTACTTC,CARQGEIPTYEQYF
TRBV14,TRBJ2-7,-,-,TGTGCCAGCAGCCAAGGACCCGCCGGGAGATACGAGCAGTACTTC,CASSQGPAGRYEQYF
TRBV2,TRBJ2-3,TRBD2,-,TGTGCCAGCAGTGAGACCCTGACTAGCGGGAGGGAGGATACGCAGTATTTT,CASSETLTSGREDTQYF